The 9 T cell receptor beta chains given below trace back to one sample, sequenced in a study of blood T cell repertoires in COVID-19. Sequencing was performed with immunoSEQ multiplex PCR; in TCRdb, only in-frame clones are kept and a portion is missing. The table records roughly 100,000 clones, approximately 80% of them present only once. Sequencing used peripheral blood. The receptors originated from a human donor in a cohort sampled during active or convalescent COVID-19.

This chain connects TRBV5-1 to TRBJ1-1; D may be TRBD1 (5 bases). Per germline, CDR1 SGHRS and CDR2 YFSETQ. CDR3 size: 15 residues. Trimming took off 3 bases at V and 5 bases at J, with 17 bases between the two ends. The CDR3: CASSSMGEEGTEAFF. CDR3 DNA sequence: TGCGCCAGCAGCTCAATGGGGGAGGAAGGTACTGAAGCTTTCTTT.

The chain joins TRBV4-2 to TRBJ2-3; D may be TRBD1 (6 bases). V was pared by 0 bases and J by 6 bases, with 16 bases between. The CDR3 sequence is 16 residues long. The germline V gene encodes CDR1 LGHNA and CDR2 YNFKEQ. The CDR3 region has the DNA TGTGCCAGCAGCCAAGATGAGAGGCAGGGGTGGGATACGCAGTATTTT. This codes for CASSQDERQGWDTQYF.

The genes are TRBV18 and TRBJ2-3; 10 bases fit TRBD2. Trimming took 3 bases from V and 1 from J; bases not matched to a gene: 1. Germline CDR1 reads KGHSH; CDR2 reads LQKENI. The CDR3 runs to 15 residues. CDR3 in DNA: TGTGCCAGCTCACCCCTAGCGGGGGGCACAGATACGCAGTATTTT. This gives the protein CASSPLAGGTDTQYF.

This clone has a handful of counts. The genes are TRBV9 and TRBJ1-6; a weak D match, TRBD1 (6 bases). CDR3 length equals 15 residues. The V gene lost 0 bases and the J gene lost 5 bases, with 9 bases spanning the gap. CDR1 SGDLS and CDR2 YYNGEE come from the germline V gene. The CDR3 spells CASSVGQGNNSPLHF. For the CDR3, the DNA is TGTGCCAGCAGCGTAGGCCAGGGGAATAATTCACCCCTCCACTTT. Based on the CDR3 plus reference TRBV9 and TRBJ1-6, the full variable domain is DSGVTQTPKHLITATGQRVTLRCSPRSGDLSVYWYQQSLDQGLQFLIQYYNGEERAKGNILERFSAQQFPDLHSELNLSSLELGDSALYFCASSVGQGNNSPLHFGNGTRLTVT.

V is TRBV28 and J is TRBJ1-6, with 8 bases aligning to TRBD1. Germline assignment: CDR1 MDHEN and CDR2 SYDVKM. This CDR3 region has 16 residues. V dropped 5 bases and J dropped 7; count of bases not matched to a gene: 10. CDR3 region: CASSPLTGGGNSPLHF. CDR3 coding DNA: TGTGCCAGCAGTCCCTTAACAGGGGGAGGGAATTCACCCCTCCACTTT.

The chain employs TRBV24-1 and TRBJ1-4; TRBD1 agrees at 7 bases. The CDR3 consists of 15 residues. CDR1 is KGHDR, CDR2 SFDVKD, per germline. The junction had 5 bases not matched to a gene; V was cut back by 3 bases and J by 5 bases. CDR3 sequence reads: CATSDPGDSNEKLFF. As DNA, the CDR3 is TGTGCCACCAGTGATCCTGGGGACAGCAATGAAAAACTGTTTTTT.

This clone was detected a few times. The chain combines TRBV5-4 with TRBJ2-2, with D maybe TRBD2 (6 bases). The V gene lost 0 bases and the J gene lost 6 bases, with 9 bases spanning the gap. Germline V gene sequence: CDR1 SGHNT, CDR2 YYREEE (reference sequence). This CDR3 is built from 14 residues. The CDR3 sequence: CASSLVGGAGELFF. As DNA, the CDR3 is TGTGCCAGCAGCTTGGTGGGGGGTGCCGGGGAGCTGTTTTTT.

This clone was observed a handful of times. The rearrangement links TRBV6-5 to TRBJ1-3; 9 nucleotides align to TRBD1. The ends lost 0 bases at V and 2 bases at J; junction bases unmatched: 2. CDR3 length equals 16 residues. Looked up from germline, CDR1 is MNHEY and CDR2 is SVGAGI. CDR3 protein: CASSYSGQGPGNTIYF. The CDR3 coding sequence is TGTGCCAGCAGTTACTCTGGACAGGGGCCTGGAAACACCATATATTTT.

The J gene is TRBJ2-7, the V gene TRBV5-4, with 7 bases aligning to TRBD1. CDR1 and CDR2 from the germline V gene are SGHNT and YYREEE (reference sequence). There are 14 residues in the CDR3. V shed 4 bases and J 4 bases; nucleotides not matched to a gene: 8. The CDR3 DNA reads TGTGCCAGCAGCCTCCCGGGACAGCGTTACGAGCAGTACTTC. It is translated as CASSLPGQRYEQYF.